This TCR beta chain was retrieved from a study of cytomegalovirus exposure and HLA in healthy donors. Whole-study results and caveats: TCR beta V- and J-gene trimming, according to a later analysis, was linked to a missense DCLRE1C variant. Common viral pathogens seemed to be connected with several of the most significant clusters, according to a later analysis.

Remarks on this clone: Its target is not known.

After removal of 1 base from V and 1 base from J, the junction contained 8 bases not matched to a gene. Germline V CDR1 and CDR2: SGHVS, FNYEAQ. The CDR3 extends over 18 amino acids. A multiplex PCR was run with 60 Vbeta primers and 13 Jbeta primers. Libraries were prepared by immunoSEQ multiplex PCR; TCRdb keeps only in-frame clonotypes and omits some of them. The sample has some 110,000 clones, about 68% seen once; the top ten hold 11%. Donors sampled were nominally healthy, though unrecorded immune exposures were likely. The sequenced sample consisted of PBMCs. The origin of this receptor is a woman in her 50s in good health and CMV-seropositive. The V call is TRBV7-6, the J call TRBJ2-3; 10 bases map to TRBD1. The chain's CDR3 is CASSLGTPGQGRTDTQYF. CDR3 in DNA: TGTGCCAGCAGCTTAGGCACCCCGGGACAGGGGCGCACAGATACGCAGTATTTT.